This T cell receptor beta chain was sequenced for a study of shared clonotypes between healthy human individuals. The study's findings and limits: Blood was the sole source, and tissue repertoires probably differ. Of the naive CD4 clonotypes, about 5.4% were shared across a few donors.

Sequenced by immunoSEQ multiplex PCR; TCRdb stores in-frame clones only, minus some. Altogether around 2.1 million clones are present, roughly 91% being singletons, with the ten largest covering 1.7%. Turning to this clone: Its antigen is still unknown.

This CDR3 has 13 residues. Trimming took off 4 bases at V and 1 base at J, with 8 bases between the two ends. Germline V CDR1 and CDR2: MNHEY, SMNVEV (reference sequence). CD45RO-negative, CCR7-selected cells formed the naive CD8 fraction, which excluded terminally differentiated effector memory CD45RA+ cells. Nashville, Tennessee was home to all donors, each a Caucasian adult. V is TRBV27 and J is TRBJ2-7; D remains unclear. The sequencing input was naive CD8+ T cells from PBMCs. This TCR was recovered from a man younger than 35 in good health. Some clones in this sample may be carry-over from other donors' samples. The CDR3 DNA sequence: TGTGCCAGCAGTTCCAGAATATCCTACGAGCAGTACTTC. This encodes CASSSRISYEQYF.